A single sample is the source of the 15 T cell receptor beta chains below, sequenced in a study of cytomegalovirus exposure and HLA in healthy donors. The protocol was immunoSEQ multiplex PCR, while the TCRdb copy is restricted to in-frame clones and leaves out a portion. The data hold 150,000 to 200,000 clones, with 95% to 97% observed a single time. Input material: PBMCs. Receptor source: a woman aged 18 to 35 in good health and CMV-seronegative.

V and J are TRBV5-4 and TRBJ1-1; 8 bases are shared with TRBD1. After removal of 3 bases from V and 5 bases from J, the junction contained 3 bases not matched to a gene. Germline values: CDR1 SGHNT, CDR2 YYREEE (reference sequence). The CDR3 has 13 amino acids. The CDR3 DNA is TGTGCCAGCAGCTGGACAGGGTTGACTGAAGCTTTCTTT. It encodes CASSWTGLTEAFF. Based on the CDR3 plus reference TRBV5-4 and TRBJ1-1, the full variable domain is ETGVTQSPTHLIKTRGQQVTLRCSSQSGHNTVSWYQQALGQGPQFIFQYYREEENGRGNFPPRFSGLQFPNYSSELNVNALELDDSALYLCASSWTGLTEAFFGQGTRLTVV.

This chain links TRBV10-3 with TRBJ1-5; 8 bases are shared with TRBD1. The germline gives CDR1 ENHRY, CDR2 SYGVKD. With 1 base clipped from V and 7 bases from J, the junction kept 9 bases outside the gene matches. This CDR3 region has 16 residues. CDR3 residues: CAISEWGRGPRQPQHF. CDR3 in DNA: TGTGCCATCAGTGAGTGGGGCAGGGGGCCTCGGCAGCCCCAGCATTTT.

This clone was recorded a few times. CDR3 protein: CASSDGTGDTGELFF. The CDR3 DNA reads TGTGCCAGCAGTGACGGGACAGGGGACACCGGGGAGCTGTTTTTT. This chain links TRBV6-4 with TRBJ2-2; 10 bases align to TRBD1. V was pared by 2 bases and J by 3 bases, with 0 bases of the junction left unmatched. Germline V gene lookup returns CDR1 MRHNA and CDR2 SNTAGT. CDR3 length: 15 residues.

This chain links TRBV6-5 with TRBJ1-4, with no clear D. Per germline, CDR1 MNHEY and CDR2 SVGAGI. This CDR3 contains 14 residues. V was cut by 6 bases and J by 6 bases, with 14 bases left in between. CDR3 residues: CASSPDKFYEKLFF. In DNA form, the CDR3 reads TGTGCCAGCAGCCCAGACAAGTTCTATGAAAAACTGTTTTTT.

The chain links TRBV6-6 to TRBJ1-5; 8 nucleotides match TRBD1. V lost 0 bases, J lost 4 bases, and 5 bases stayed unmatched. CDR1 and CDR2 from the germline V gene are MNHNY and SVGAGI (reference sequence). This CDR3 has 16 amino acids. The CDR3 here is CASSYSDRGSNQPQHF. CDR3 in DNA: TGTGCCAGCAGTTACTCTGACAGGGGATCGAATCAGCCCCAGCATTTT.

This clone was recorded only once. The gene calls are TRBV7-6 and TRBJ2-5; D might be TRBD2 (6 bases). Germline V lookup: CDR1 SGHVS, CDR2 FNYEAQ. The CDR3 loop spans 13 amino acids. Trimming cost V 5 bases and J 4 bases, with 11 bases left between them. The CDR3 DNA follows: TGTGCCAGCAGCCTAGGGACTTCAGAGACCCAGTACTTC. Amino acid sequence: CASSLGTSETQYF.

In its sample, this clone was seen once. The V and J genes are TRBV5-1 and TRBJ2-5; tentative D call: TRBD1 (7 bases). V shed 4 bases and J shed 2 bases, with 12 bases lying between them. The CDR3 sequence is 14 residues long. CDR1 SGHRS and CDR2 YFSETQ come from the germline V gene. The CDR3 nucleotides are TGCGCCAGCAGCGGAGGGACAGTACAAGAGACCCAGTACTTC. Translating gives CASSGGTVQETQYF. The full variable domain, rest sourced from reference TRBV5-1 and TRBJ2-5, is KAGVTQTPRYLIKTRGQQVTLSCSPISGHRSVSWYQQTPGQGLQFLFEYFSETQRNKGNFPGRFSGRQFSNSRSEMNVSTLELGDSALYLCASSGGTVQETQYFGPGTRLLVL.

This chain links TRBV11-2 with TRBJ2-5; 9 bases map to TRBD2. The CDR3 is 16 amino acids. With 3 bases clipped from V and 5 bases from J, the junction kept 10 bases outside the gene matches. In germline, CDR1 is SGHAT, CDR2 FQNNGV. CDR3 sequence reads: CASSLGSGGTMETQYF. The CDR3 DNA sequence: TGTGCCAGCAGCTTGGGTAGCGGGGGTACCATGGAGACCCAGTACTTC.

The chain couples TRBV7-8 to TRBJ2-7; no reliable D call. The germline CDR1 and CDR2 sequences are SGHVS and FQNEAQ. Between the trimmed V and J ends, which lost 2 bases and 3 bases, there was a span of 11 bases. This CDR3 has 14 amino acids. For the CDR3, the DNA is TGTGCCAGCAGCTTACCGTCCCGCGTCTACGAGCAGTACTTC. Protein: CASSLPSRVYEQYF. Using reference TRBV7-8 and TRBJ2-7 for the parts outside the CDR3, the full variable domain is GAGVSQSPRYKVAKRGQDVALRCDPISGHVSLFWYQQALGQGPEFLTYFQNEAQLDKSGLPSDRFFAERPEGSVSTLKIQRTQQEDSAVYLCASSLPSRVYEQYFGPGTRLTVT.

This clone was seen only once. The chain employs TRBV5-1 and TRBJ2-5, with 13 bases fitting TRBD2. The CDR3 spans 16 residues. V shed 3 bases and J 3 bases; nucleotides not matched to a gene: 5. Per the germline V gene, CDR1 is SGHRS and CDR2 is YFSETQ. CDR3 nucleotide sequence: TGCGCCAGCAGCTCCCGACTAGCGGGGGGTAAAGAGACCCAGTACTTC. The encoded protein is CASSSRLAGGKETQYF.

Only one count was recorded for this clone. CDR3 residues: CASSPSGGPSYEQYF. DNA of the CDR3: TGTGCCAGCAGTCCTAGCGGGGGCCCCTCCTACGAGCAGTACTTC. The chain recombines TRBV6-5 with TRBJ2-7, with 10 bases matching TRBD2. The V and J ends lost 5 bases and 0 bases, in that order; junction bases with no gene match: 4. Germline CDR1 is MNHEY and CDR2 is SVGAGI. This CDR3 has 15 residues.

This chain uses TRBV11-2 with TRBJ2-1; TRBD1 agrees at 11 bases. CDR1 is SGHAT and CDR2 is FQNNGV in the germline V gene. This CDR3 has 16 amino acids. V shed 3 bases and J 3 bases; nucleotides not matched to a gene: 4. CDR3 sequence (DNA): TGTGCCAGCAGCTTTGGGGGGACAGGGGGCTACAATGAGCAGTTCTTC. This encodes CASSFGGTGGYNEQFF.

The gene calls are TRBV11-2 and TRBJ2-7, with 15 bases that match TRBD2. CDR3 size: 16 residues. The junction had 9 bases not matched to a gene; V was cut back by 5 bases and J by 7 bases. Germline CDR1 is SGHAT and CDR2 is FQNNGV. CDR3 amino acids: CASSPEGGLAGGEQYF. CDR3 DNA sequence: TGTGCCAGCAGCCCTGAGGGAGGACTAGCGGGGGGGGAGCAGTACTTC.

CDR3 nucleotides: TGTGCCAGCAGCGTAGAAGGCACGGCGGTGGACGAGCAGTACTTC. Amino acids: CASSVEGTAVDEQYF. The chain is built from TRBV9 and TRBJ2-7; D is unclear. The CDR3 runs 15 residues. CDR1 is SGDLS, CDR2 YYNGEE, per germline. The V and J ends lost 0 bases and 5 bases respectively, with 15 bases between them. Full variable domain (outside the CDR3, taken from reference TRBV9 and TRBJ2-7): DSGVTQTPKHLITATGQRVTLRCSPRSGDLSVYWYQQSLDQGLQFLIQYYNGEERAKGNILERFSAQQFPDLHSELNLSSLELGDSALYFCASSVEGTAVDEQYFGPGTRLTVT.

The genes are TRBV4-2 and TRBJ2-1; TRBD2 matches at 13 bases. V gave up 4 bases and J gave up 7 bases; unmatched junction bases: 13. There are 18 residues in the CDR3. Germline assignment: CDR1 LGHNA and CDR2 YNFKEQ. The CDR3 is CASSPRQLAGGPGNEQFF. CDR3 nucleotides: TGTGCCAGCAGCCCTAGGCAACTAGCGGGGGGGCCAGGGAATGAGCAGTTCTTC.